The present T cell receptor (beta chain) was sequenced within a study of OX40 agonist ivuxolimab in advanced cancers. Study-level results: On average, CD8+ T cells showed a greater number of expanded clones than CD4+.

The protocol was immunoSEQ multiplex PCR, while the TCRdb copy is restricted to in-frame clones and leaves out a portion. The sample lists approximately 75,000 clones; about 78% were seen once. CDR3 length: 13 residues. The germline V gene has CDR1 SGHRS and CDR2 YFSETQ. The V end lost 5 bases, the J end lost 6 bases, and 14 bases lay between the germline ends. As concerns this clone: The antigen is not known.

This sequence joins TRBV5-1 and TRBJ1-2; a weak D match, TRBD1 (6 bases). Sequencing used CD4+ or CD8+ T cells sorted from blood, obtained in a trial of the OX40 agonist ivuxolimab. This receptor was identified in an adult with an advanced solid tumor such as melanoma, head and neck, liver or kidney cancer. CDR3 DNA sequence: TGCGCCAGCAGACCCACAGGGCCCGATGGCTACACCTTC. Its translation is CASRPTGPDGYTF.